This TCR beta chain stems from a study of T-cell reconstitution after alpha-beta-depleted transplantation in children. As regards this clonotype: What it binds is unknown. This may be a read error, as it is one base from a much larger clone.

During its preparation, the TCRbeta library received unique molecular identifiers. TCRdb ran MiXCR on the PCR reads and lists one entry per CDR3 protein. Of about 290,000 distinct CDR3 sequences in the sample, 6.5% to 9% were seen once. General study points: Several hundred graft clones that had expanded were reportedly the source of alpha-beta T cells about two months after transplant. Some patients' high day-60 TCRbeta diversity was traced to surviving recipient T cells and thymic progenitors. Newly generated T cells supplied most T-cell counts and diversity one year post-transplant.

Germline CDR1 KGHSH, CDR2 LQKENI. V was cut by 6 bases and J by 5 bases, with 19 bases left in between. The length of the CDR3 is 15 residues. The V gene is TRBV18, the J gene TRBJ1-1, with TRBD1 as a possible D gene (5 bases). The input for sequencing was peripheral blood, taken 360 days after TCRalphabeta/CD19-depleted stem cell transplant. The source is a female patient aged 2-15 years who had a stem cell transplant for Fanconi anemia, so the T cells may come from the graft donor. CDR3 protein: CASSHWGRDETEAFF. CDR3 DNA sequence: TGTGCCAGCTCCCACTGGGGCAGGGACGAAACTGAAGCTTTCTTT.